This T cell receptor beta chain stems from a study of OX40 agonist ivuxolimab in advanced cancers. Unmatched junction bases numbered 5, after V lost 5 bases and J lost 5 bases. The CDR3 is 13 residues long. Germline V gene data show CDR1 as SGHVS and CDR2 as FQNEAQ. The study's findings and limits: The specificity for antigen of the expanded peripheral T cells was not determined.

Using immunoSEQ multiplex PCR, the repertoire was profiled, and TCRdb retains in-frame clones only, with some absent. Here the sample spans about 60,000 clones, approximately 89% being singletons. As regards this clone: Its antigen is not known.

The source was CD4+ or CD8+ T cells sorted from blood, collected in a trial of the OX40 agonist ivuxolimab. The sequence came from an adult with an advanced solid tumor such as melanoma, head and neck, liver or kidney cancer. The rearrangement joins TRBV7-8 to TRBJ1-2, with TRBD1 matching over 7 bases. The CDR3 DNA reads as TGTGCCAGCAGCCCCGGGACAGTTTATGGCTACACCTTC. Protein: CASSPGTVYGYTF.